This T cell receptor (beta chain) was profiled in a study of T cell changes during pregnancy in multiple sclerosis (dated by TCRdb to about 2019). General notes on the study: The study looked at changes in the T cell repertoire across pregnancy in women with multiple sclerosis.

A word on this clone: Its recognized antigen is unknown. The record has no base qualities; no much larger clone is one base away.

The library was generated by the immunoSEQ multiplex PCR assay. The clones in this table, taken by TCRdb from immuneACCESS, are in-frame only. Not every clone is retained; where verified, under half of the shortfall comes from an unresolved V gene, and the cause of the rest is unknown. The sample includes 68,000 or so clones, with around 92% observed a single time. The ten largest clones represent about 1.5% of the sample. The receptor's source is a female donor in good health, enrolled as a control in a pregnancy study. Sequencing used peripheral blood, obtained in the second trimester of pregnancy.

The nucleotides read TGTGCCAGCGCCTCAACAGGGGCCGGGGCCAACGTCCTGACTTTC. It specifies CASASTGAGANVLTF. The chain is encoded by TRBV27 joined to TRBJ2-6, with TRBD1 identical over 7 junction bases. Clipping removes 8 bases from V and 4 bases from J, with 8 as the unmatched junction base count. The CDR3 spans 15 residues, from the cysteine through the phenylalanine. Left in the record is the CDR3 DNA by itself, 45 bases read in frame from the first base. Per the germline V gene (reference sequence), MNHEY is the CDR1 and SMNVEV is the CDR2.